This T cell receptor (beta chain) was captured by sequencing in a study of CD8 T cells in Susac syndrome. In its sample, this clonotype was seen a few times. In blood CD8+ and CD4+ T cells, TCR beta underwent sequencing. It was with random hexamers that 0.5 to 1 ug RNA was reverse transcribed. TCRdb re-derived calls from the immunoSEQ multiplex PCR reads in MiXCR, one entry per CDR3 protein. This table has about 130,000 distinct CDR3 sequences, over 75% appearing once. Germline lookup yields CDR1 SGHRS and CDR2 YFSETQ. The CDR3 totals 18 residues. Between the trimmed V and J ends, which lost 1 base and 5 bases, there was a span of 23 bases.

V is TRBV5-1 and J is TRBJ2-3, with a weak D call TRBD1 (6 bases). The sample taken for sequencing was CD8+ T cells from PBMCs. The source of this sequence is a human donor with multiple sclerosis. The CDR3 sequence is CASSLLPLTGIEGDTQYF. DNA of the CDR3: TGCGCCAGCAGCTTGCTCCCACTTACAGGGATAGAGGGAGATACGCAGTATTTT.